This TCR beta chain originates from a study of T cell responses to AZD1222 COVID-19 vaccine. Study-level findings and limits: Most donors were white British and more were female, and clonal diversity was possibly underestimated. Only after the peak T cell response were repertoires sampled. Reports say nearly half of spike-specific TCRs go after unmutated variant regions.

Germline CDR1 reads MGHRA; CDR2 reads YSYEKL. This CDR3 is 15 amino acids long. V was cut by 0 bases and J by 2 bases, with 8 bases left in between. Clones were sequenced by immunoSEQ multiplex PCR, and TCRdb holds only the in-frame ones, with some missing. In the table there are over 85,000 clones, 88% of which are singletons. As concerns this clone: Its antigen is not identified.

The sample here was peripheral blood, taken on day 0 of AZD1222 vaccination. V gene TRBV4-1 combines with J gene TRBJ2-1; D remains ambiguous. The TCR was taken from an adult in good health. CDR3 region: CASSQDGLPYNEQFF. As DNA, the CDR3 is TGCGCCAGCAGCCAAGATGGGCTCCCCTACAATGAGCAGTTCTTC.